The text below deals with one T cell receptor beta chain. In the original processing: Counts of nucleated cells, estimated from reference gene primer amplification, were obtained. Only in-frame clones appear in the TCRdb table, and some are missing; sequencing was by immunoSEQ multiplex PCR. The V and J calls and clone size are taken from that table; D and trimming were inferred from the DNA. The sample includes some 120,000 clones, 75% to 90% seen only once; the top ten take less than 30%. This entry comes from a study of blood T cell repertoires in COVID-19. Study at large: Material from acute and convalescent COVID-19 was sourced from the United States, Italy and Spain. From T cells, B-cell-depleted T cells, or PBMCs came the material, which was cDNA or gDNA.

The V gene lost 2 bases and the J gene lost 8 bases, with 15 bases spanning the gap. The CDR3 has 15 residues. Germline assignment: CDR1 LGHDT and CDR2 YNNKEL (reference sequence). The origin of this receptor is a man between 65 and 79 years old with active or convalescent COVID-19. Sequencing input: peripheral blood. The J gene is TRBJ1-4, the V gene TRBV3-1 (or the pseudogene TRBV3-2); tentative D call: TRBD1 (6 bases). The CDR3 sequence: CASSQQGSRGEKLFF. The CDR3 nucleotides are TGTGCCAGCAGCCAACAGGGGTCGCGAGGGGAAAAACTGTTTTTT.